A single sample is the source of the 21 T cell receptor beta chains below, sequenced in a study of blood T cell repertoires in COVID-19. Clones were read by immunoSEQ multiplex PCR, and TCRdb kept only the in-frame ones, dropping some. The table lists some 150,000 clones, 75% to 90% of them singletons, with roughly 15% in the top ten. Sequenced material: peripheral blood. The source is a woman in her thirties or forties with acute or convalescent COVID-19.

This chain connects TRBV7-3 to TRBJ2-1, with 9 bases matching TRBD1. The trim removed 4 bases at V and 5 bases at J, leaving 6 bases unmatched. Germline values: CDR1 SGHTA, CDR2 FQGTGA. The CDR3 totals 15 residues. The CDR3 sequence: CASSSTGTGNNEQFF. The CDR3 DNA reads as TGTGCCAGCAGCTCCACCGGGACAGGGAACAATGAGCAGTTCTTC.

This chain uses TRBV7-3 with TRBJ2-1; 7 bases are shared with TRBD2. Germline V gives CDR1 SGHTA, CDR2 FQGTGA. The CDR3 has 17 amino acids. V gave up 4 bases and J gave up 4 bases; unmatched junction bases: 13. The chain's CDR3 is CASSYASGFFEYNEQFF. CDR3 nucleotides: TGTGCCAGCAGCTATGCTAGCGGCTTCTTTGAATACAATGAGCAGTTCTTC.

The rearrangement links TRBV19 to TRBJ1-5, with 10 bases fitting TRBD1. V lost 7 bases, J lost 4 bases, and 7 bases stayed unmatched. The CDR3 is made up of 15 amino acids. Germline V lookup: CDR1 LNHDA, CDR2 SQIVND (reference sequence). CDR3 nucleotide sequence: TGTGCCAGTACTTTTCGACAGGGGGCAAATCAGCCCCAGCATTTT. Translation: CASTFRQGANQPQHF.

The chain has TRBV19 and TRBJ2-1; D is perhaps TRBD2 (6 bases). Germline V gene lookup returns CDR1 LNHDA and CDR2 SQIVND (reference sequence). CDR3 length: 15 residues. V was cut by 9 bases and J by 6 bases, with 21 bases left in between. The CDR3 bases are TGTGCCAGCCGCGAAAGGAGGGCTACCGTCAATGAGCAGTTCTTC. Its translation is CASRERRATVNEQFF.

The V gene is TRBV2, the J gene TRBJ1-5; D gene ambiguous. The V end was cut by 1 base, the J end by 0 bases, with 7 bases between. The CDR3 extends over 15 amino acids. The germline gives CDR1 SNHLY, CDR2 FYNNEI. The CDR3: CASSEGPYSNQPQHF. For the CDR3, the DNA is TGTGCCAGCAGTGAAGGCCCCTATAGCAATCAGCCCCAGCATTTT.

The chain is built from TRBV19 and TRBJ1-5; D may be TRBD1 (5 bases). The CDR3 is 14 amino acids. Trimming took off 3 bases at V and 1 base at J, with 7 bases between the two ends. The V gene's germline CDR1 is LNHDA and CDR2 SQIVND (reference sequence). DNA of the CDR3: TGTGCCAGTAGTATTAACAGGAGCAATCAGCCCCAGCATTTT. Protein: CASSINRSNQPQHF.

The sample holds one count of this clone. This chain uses TRBV21-1 with TRBJ2-3; TRBD1 reflects the table's D call only, with no check against the DNA. TRBV21-1 is marked as a pseudogene. This CDR3 contains 15 residues. This CDR3 reads CASSKGARGTDTQYF. Written as DNA, the CDR3 is TGTGCCAGCAGCAAAGGGGCCAGGGGGACAGATACGCAGTATTTT.

The CDR3 region is CAWEPPGTQYF. The CDR3, as DNA: TGTGCCTGGGAGCCCCCGGGTACGCAGTATTTT. This chain connects TRBV30 to TRBJ2-3; D is undetermined. The CDR3 length is 11 residues. Germline V gene data show CDR1 as GTSNPN and CDR2 as SVGIG (reference sequence). Trimming removed 5 bases from V and 8 bases from J, with 11 bases in between.

CDR3 in DNA: TGTGCCACCAGTGATTCTTATGGGACTAGTCGTTTCAATGAGCAGTTCTTC. Translation: CATSDSYGTSRFNEQFF. V usage is TRBV24-1 and J usage is TRBJ2-1; 8 positions agree with TRBD2. The germline CDR1 and CDR2 sequences are KGHDR and SFDVKD. Losses at the gene ends were 2 bases for V and 6 bases for J; bases not matched to a gene: 11. The CDR3 is 17 residues long.

V usage is TRBV5-1 and J usage is TRBJ2-7; 7 nucleotides agree with TRBD1. The CDR3 has 15 amino acids. In germline, CDR1 is SGHRS, CDR2 YFSETQ. J gave up 3 bases and V 1 base, and 7 bases lay outside the gene matches. CDR3 sequence: CASSLSPGQNYEQYF. The CDR3 DNA is TGCGCCAGCAGCTTGTCCCCGGGACAGAACTACGAGCAGTACTTC.

The chain uses TRBV5-4 and TRBJ2-2, with D unclear. Germline CDR1 and CDR2: SGHNT and YYREEE (reference sequence). V was pared by 0 bases and J by 0 bases, with 6 bases between. The CDR3 is 15 amino acids. DNA for the CDR3: TGTGCCAGCAGCTTGGACAATTCGAACACCGGGGAGCTGTTTTTT. Translated, it gives CASSLDNSNTGELFF.

Only a few counts were recorded for this clone. V gene TRBV28 combines with J gene TRBJ1-3, with no clear D. V lost 5 bases and J lost 0, with 14 bases in between. This CDR3 contains 16 residues. Germline V lookup: CDR1 MDHEN, CDR2 SYDVKM. The CDR3 DNA is TGTGCCAGCAGTCCCGATGTTTCGAGCTCTGGAAACACCATATATTTT. This codes for CASSPDVSSSGNTIYF.

This clone was picked up a small number of times. CDR3 nucleotides: TGTGCCAGCATCCGACGGGACAGGGGTTCACCCCTCCACTTT. This encodes CASIRRDRGSPLHF. The chain is built from TRBV5-6 and TRBJ1-6; 10 bases align to TRBD1. V trimming: 6 bases; J trimming: 9 bases; junction bases outside the gene matches: 6. Germline loops: CDR1 SGHDT, CDR2 YYEEEE. The CDR3 sequence is 14 residues long. The whole variable domain, remainder taken from reference TRBV5-6 and TRBJ1-6, is DAGVTQSPTHLIKTRGQQVTLRCSPKSGHDTVSWYQQALGQGPQFIFQYYEEEERQRGNFPDRFSGHQFPNYSSELNVNALLLGDSALYLCASIRRDRGSPLHFGNGTRLTVT.

The V call is TRBV19, the J call TRBJ2-3; possibly TRBD1 for D (6 bases). V lost 1 base, J lost 4 bases, and 18 bases lay in between. CDR3 length equals 17 residues. In germline, CDR1 is LNHDA, CDR2 SQIVND (reference sequence). The CDR3 spells CASSIVGSQGQSDTQYF. CDR3 nucleotides: TGTGCCAGTAGTATAGTCGGTTCCCAGGGGCAGTCAGATACGCAGTATTTT.

The V call is TRBV3-1 (or the pseudogene TRBV3-2), the J call TRBJ2-7; tentative D call: TRBD1 (5 bases). The ends were cut back, 3 bases at V and 1 base at J, with 10 bases in the middle. This CDR3 is 14 amino acids long. In germline, CDR1 is LGHDT, CDR2 YNNKEL (reference sequence). This chain's CDR3 is CASSQSDRSYEQYF. CDR3 bases: TGTGCCAGCAGCCAGTCTGACAGATCCTACGAGCAGTACTTC.

CDR3 sequence: CASSLFWGDEQYF. The CDR3 DNA reads TGTGCCAGCAGCTTATTTTGGGGGGACGAGCAGTACTTC. This sequence joins TRBV11-3 and TRBJ2-7; a possible D gene is TRBD2 (6 bases). Per the germline V gene, CDR1 is SGHNT and CDR2 is YENEEA. The CDR3 loop spans 13 amino acids. Trimming removed 2 bases from V and 5 bases from J, with 10 bases in between.

This clone was counted a single time. As DNA, the CDR3 is TGTGCCAGCAGCCCCCGGACAGGGAACACTGAAGCTTTCTTT. Residues: CASSPRTGNTEAFF. J is TRBJ1-1 and V is TRBV4-2; 7 bases agree with TRBD1. There are 14 residues in the CDR3. Trimming removed 4 bases from V and 1 base from J; junction bases left unmatched: 3. Germline assignment: CDR1 LGHNA and CDR2 YNFKEQ.

The rearrangement uses TRBV27 and TRBJ1-3; 8 bases are a match to TRBD1. Germline V lookup: CDR1 MNHEY, CDR2 SMNVEV (reference sequence). The J segment lost 2 bases and the V segment lost 4 bases, leaving 1 base of the junction unmatched. This CDR3 region has 14 residues. Here the CDR3 reads CASSSTGAGNTIYF. The CDR3 nucleotides are TGTGCCAGCAGTTCGACAGGGGCTGGAAACACCATATATTTT.

This clone was seen a single time. This chain uses TRBV6-5 with TRBJ1-1; no definite D call. The CDR3 consists of 13 residues. Deletions cut 4 bases from V and 2 bases from J, with 8 bases between. The V gene's germline CDR1 is MNHEY and CDR2 SVGAGI. CDR3 DNA sequence: TGTGCCAGCAGTTTCCGCACAAACACTGAAGCTTTCTTT. Its protein is CASSFRTNTEAFF.

The rearrangement links TRBV11-1 to TRBJ2-7; no firm D call. Germline CDR1 SGHAT, CDR2 FQDESV (reference sequence). The V and J ends lost 5 bases and 5 bases respectively, with 13 bases between them. The CDR3 loop spans 13 amino acids. DNA for the CDR3: TGTGCCAGCAGCCCCAGGTATAACCACGAGCAGTACTTC. Residues: CASSPRYNHEQYF.

This chain links TRBV7-2 with TRBJ2-2; 15 bases agree with TRBD2. Germline V gives CDR1 SGHTA, CDR2 FQGNSA. The junction had 6 bases not matched to a gene; V was cut back by 5 bases and J by 2 bases. The CDR3 is 18 residues long. The CDR3 DNA sequence: TGTGCCAGCAGCCCAGGACTAGCGGGGGGGCCAAACACCGGGGAGCTGTTTTTT. Translation: CASSPGLAGGPNTGELFF.